This T cell receptor beta chain derives from a study of post-analysis software for immune sequencing data (dated by TCRdb to between 2015 and 2016). Broadly, across the study: The recorded disease courses included relapsing-remitting, secondary progressive and progressive-relapsing multiple sclerosis, and some patients had no subtype annotation. The multiple sclerosis patient repertoires were compared with roughly twelve previously published healthy control repertoires from donors aged roughly 6 to 27 years. A subset of samples was prepared in parallel using single-end sample barcoding, then pooled and co-amplified after Illumina adapter ligation. The paper's findings and limits, for the study overall: Significantly lower normalized Chao1 diversity was found in multiple sclerosis patients than in controls, suggesting substantial peripheral T-cell clonal expansion. Roughly 5 TRBV segments, including TRBV5-6, TRBV5-1 and TRBV20-1, were significantly more frequent in patients than controls. The multiple sclerosis patient group was slightly younger than the control group. Direct clustering with F measure revealed strong co-clustering of samples prepared in the same batch, which led to a batch-effect correction.

TCR beta repertoires were profiled from peripheral blood of roughly 13 young patients with multiple sclerosis to demonstrate the VDJtools post-analysis software. The patients with multiple sclerosis were children and adolescents between 6 and 15 years of age. Concerning this clonotype: It lacks a known antigen. No much larger clone exists at a distance of one base, and base qualities are not known.

The V and J ends are trimmed by 5 bases and 0 bases, leaving 18 bases between them. The CDR3, cysteine through phenylalanine, is 17 amino acids long. The CDR3 DNA has 51 bases and is translated from base 1. As encoded in the germline V gene, CDR1 is SGHTA while CDR2 is FQGTGA. The library was built by means of PCR. Instrument on record: Illumina HiSeq 2500. To reduce PCR and sequencing biases, unique molecular identifiers were incorporated into the TCR beta cDNA libraries. Per 1 to 10 million input T cells, some 500,000 cDNA molecules were obtained, such that each molecule approximated one T cell. The patient libraries were prepared and sequenced with the same protocol used for the earlier healthy control dataset. Within a given batch, samples were prepared together, multiplexed and sequenced on the same HiSeq lane. Processing in the source paper ran as follows. Raw barcoded reads were processed with MIGEC, and single-read molecular identifier groups were discarded before consensus assembly and CDR3 extraction. Clonotype tables were post-analysed with VDJtools, and diversity was normalized by down-sampling all datasets to the smallest sample size. Repertoire overlap clustering matched CDR3 amino acid but not nucleotide sequences to correct batch-related cross-sample contamination. The public reads were reprocessed in TCRdb via fastp at Q25 and MiXCR, keeping in-frame beta chains. Merged by CDR3 protein, the rows form single entries marked with the most common genes and DNA. The authors' filters were not applied to this entry. The sample table shows fewer than 850,000 distinct CDR3 sequences, and around 42% are seen once. The ten largest clones represent 4.9% of the sample.

The sample was blood. The rearranged chain carries TRBV7-3 and TRBJ2-3, with TRBD2 perhaps the D gene, on 5 matching bases. The source is a girl aged 10 to 17 with multiple sclerosis. The nucleotides read TGTGCCAGCAGCCATTCTAGCTCCATATACAGCACAGATACGCAGTATTTT. Its protein product is CASSHSSSIYSTDTQYF. Here the CDR3 is joined to the reference TRBV7-3 and TRBJ2-3 genes, and the full variable domain is: GAGVSQTPSNKVTEKGKYVELRCDPISGHTALYWYRQSLGQGPEFLIYFQGTGAADDSGLPNDRFFAVRPEGSVSTLKIQRTERGDSAVYLCASSHSSSIYSTDTQYFGPGTRLTVL.